The 5 T cell receptor beta chains listed next were all sequenced from one sample in a study of T cells in placental villitis. This was the immunoSEQ v4 assay. Measured with immunoSEQ multiplex PCR; TCRdb has only the in-frame clones, and not every one. The sample lists some 6,500 clones, 78% occurring once. Sequencing input: placental tissue containing maternal and fetal cells. These receptor sequences come from a human patient with infectious villitis; the placental T cells may come from both mother and fetus.

The CDR3 sequence: CASSQEFRGGARDEQYF. For the CDR3, the DNA is TGCGCCAGCAGCCAAGAGTTCCGCGGGGGGGCGAGGGACGAGCAGTACTTC. The J gene is TRBJ2-7, the V gene TRBV4-1; TRBD2 aligns across 9 bases. The CDR3 consists of 17 residues. Germline-derived CDR1 and CDR2 are MGHRA and YSYEKL. V lost 0 bases and J lost 5; bases outside the gene matches: 11.

This clone was picked up one time. The chain is built from TRBV6-5 and TRBJ1-6, with 10 bases fitting TRBD1. Germline V lookup: CDR1 MNHEY, CDR2 SVGAGI. The V segment lost 6 bases and the J segment 11 bases; nucleotides outside the gene matches: 7. The CDR3 runs 14 residues. The CDR3 DNA is TGTGCCAGCAGCCGCGACAGGGGGCCGACACCCCTCCACTTT. Residues: CASSRDRGPTPLHF.

CDR3 region: CASSEGTGGSYNSPLHF. CDR3 sequence (DNA): TGTGCCAGCAGCGAGGGGACAGGGGGCTCCTATAATTCACCCCTCCACTTT. The chain combines TRBV9 with TRBJ1-6; 11 bases are a match to TRBD1. This CDR3 contains 17 residues. J lost 0 bases, V lost 3 bases, and 2 bases had no gene match. Germline lookup yields CDR1 SGDLS and CDR2 YYNGEE.

The chain links TRBV6-2 or TRBV6-3 to TRBJ1-6; possibly TRBD1 for D (5 bases). V lost 0 bases, J lost 6 bases, and 12 bases lay in between. The CDR3 spans 16 residues. Germline CDR1 and CDR2: MNHEY and SVGEGT. The CDR3 region is CASSYSRRGSNSPLHF. CDR3 nucleotides: TGTGCCAGCAGTTACTCGAGGAGGGGCTCTAATTCACCCCTCCACTTT.

This chain joins TRBV18 and TRBJ2-2; D ambiguous. Germline CDR1 and CDR2: KGHSH and LQKENI. V was clipped by 2 bases and J by 3 bases, with 10 bases between them. The CDR3 is made up of 15 amino acids. The CDR3 loop reads CASSPTRSDTGELFF. DNA of the CDR3: TGTGCCAGCTCACCAACACGAAGCGACACCGGGGAGCTGTTTTTT.